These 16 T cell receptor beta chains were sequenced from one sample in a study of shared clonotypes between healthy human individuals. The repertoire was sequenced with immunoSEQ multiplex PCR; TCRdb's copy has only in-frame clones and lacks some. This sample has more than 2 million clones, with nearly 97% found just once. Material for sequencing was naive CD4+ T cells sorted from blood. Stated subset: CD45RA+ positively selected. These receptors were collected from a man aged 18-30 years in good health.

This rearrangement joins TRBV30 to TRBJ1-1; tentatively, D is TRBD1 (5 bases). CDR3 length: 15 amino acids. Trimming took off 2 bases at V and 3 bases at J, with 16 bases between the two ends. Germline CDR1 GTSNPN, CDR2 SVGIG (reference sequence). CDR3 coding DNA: TGTGCCTGGAGTCGTCCCGGGACGGTTTACACTGAAGCTTTCTTT. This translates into CAWSRPGTVYTEAFF.

The CDR3 protein is CASGLVLLADARQGYTF. CDR3 DNA: TGTGCTAGTGGTTTGGTACTACTGGCAGACGCGAGACAGGGCTACACCTTC. The chain carries TRBV12-5 and TRBJ1-2, with D possibly matching TRBD1 (5 bases). From germline, CDR1 is LGHNT and CDR2 FRNRAP. V was trimmed by 0 bases and J by 8 bases, leaving 22 bases between them. The CDR3 contains 17 residues.

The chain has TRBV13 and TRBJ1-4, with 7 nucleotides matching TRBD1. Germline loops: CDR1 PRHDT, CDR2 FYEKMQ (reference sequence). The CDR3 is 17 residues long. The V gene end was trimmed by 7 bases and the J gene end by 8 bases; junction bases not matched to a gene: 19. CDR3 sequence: CASTRRQGSGLGEKLFF. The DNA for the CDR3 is TGTGCCAGCACTCGTAGACAGGGATCGGGTTTAGGAGAAAAACTGTTTTTT.

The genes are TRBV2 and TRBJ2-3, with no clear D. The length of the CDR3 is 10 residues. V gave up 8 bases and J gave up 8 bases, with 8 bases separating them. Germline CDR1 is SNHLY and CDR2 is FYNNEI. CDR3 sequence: CASDLGTQYF. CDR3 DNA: TGTGCCAGCGACCTGGGTACGCAGTATTTT.

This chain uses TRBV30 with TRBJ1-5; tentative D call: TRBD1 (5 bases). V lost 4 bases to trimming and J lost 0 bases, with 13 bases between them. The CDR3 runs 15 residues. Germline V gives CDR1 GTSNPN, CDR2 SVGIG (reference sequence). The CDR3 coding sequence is TGTGCCTGGACTTGGGGTGGGGCTAGCAATCAGCCCCAGCATTTT. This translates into CAWTWGGASNQPQHF.

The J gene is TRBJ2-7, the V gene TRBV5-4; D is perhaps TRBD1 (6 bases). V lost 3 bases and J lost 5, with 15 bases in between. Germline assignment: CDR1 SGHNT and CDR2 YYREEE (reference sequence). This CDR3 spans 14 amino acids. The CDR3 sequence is CASSWRQARNEQYF. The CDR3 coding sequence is TGTGCCAGCAGCTGGCGACAGGCCAGAAACGAGCAGTACTTC.

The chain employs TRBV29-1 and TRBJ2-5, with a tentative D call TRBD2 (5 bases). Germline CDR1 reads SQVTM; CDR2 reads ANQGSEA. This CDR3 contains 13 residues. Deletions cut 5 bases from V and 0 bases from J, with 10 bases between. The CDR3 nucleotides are TGCAGCGTTTTAGGACTGTACCAAGAGACCCAGTACTTC. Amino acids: CSVLGLYQETQYF.

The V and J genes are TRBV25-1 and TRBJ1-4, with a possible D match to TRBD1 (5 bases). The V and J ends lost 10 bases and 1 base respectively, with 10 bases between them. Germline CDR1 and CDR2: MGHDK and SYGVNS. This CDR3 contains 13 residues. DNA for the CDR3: TGTGCCACCGAGGGGCTAACTAATGAAAAACTGTTTTTT. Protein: CATEGLTNEKLFF.

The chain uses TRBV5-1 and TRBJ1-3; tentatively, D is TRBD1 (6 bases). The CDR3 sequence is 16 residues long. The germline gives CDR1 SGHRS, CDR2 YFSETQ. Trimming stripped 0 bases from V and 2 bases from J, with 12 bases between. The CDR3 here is CASSLDRGTTGNTIYF. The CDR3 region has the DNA TGCGCCAGCAGCTTGGATCGGGGGACAACTGGAAACACCATATATTTT. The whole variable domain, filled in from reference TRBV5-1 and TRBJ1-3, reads KAGVTQTPRYLIKTRGQQVTLSCSPISGHRSVSWYQQTPGQGLQFLFEYFSETQRNKGNFPGRFSGRQFSNSRSEMNVSTLELGDSALYLCASSLDRGTTGNTIYFGEGSWLTVV.

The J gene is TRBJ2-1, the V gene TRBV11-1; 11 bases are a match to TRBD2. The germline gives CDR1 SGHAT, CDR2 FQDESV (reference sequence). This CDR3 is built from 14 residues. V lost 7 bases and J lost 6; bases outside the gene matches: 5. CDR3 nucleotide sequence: TGTGCCAGCACGCCGGGACTAGCGGTCAATGAGCAGTTCTTC. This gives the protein CASTPGLAVNEQFF.

In DNA, the CDR3 is TGTGCCAGCAGCTTGGCGGTGGGAGGGAACACAGATACGCAGTATTTT. Protein product: CASSLAVGGNTDTQYF. This chain connects TRBV5-8 to TRBJ2-3, with 7 positions matching TRBD2. Germline V lookup: CDR1 SGHTS, CDR2 YDEGEE. The CDR3 runs to 16 residues. The ends lost 0 bases at V and 2 bases at J; junction bases unmatched: 6. Together with reference TRBV5-8 and TRBJ2-3, the CDR3 gives the full variable domain: EAGVTQSPTHLIKTRGQQATLRCSPISGHTSVYWYQQALGLGLQFLLWYDEGEERNRGNFPPRFSGRQFPNYSSELNVNALELEDSALYLCASSLAVGGNTDTQYFGPGTRLTVL.

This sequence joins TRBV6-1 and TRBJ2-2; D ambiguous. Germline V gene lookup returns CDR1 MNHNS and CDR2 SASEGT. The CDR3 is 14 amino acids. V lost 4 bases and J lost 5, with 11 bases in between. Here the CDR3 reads CASSVSMWTGELFF. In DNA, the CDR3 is TGTGCCAGCAGTGTGTCGATGTGGACCGGGGAGCTGTTTTTT.

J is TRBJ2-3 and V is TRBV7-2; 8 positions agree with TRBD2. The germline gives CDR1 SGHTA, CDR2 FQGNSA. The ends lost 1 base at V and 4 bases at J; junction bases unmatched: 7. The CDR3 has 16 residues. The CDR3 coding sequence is TGTGCCAGCAGCTTAGTGGGACTAGTCGGTTCAGATACGCAGTATTTT. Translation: CASSLVGLVGSDTQYF.

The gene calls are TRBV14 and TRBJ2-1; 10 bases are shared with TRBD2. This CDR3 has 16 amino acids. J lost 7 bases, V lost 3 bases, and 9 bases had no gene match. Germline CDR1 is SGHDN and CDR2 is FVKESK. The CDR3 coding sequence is TGTGCCAGCAGCCAGGGAGCTAGCGGGAGTTGGAATGAGCAGTTCTTC. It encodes CASSQGASGSWNEQFF. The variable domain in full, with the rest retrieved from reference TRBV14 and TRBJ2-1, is EAGVTQFPSHSVIEKGQTVTLRCDPISGHDNLYWYRRVMGKEIKFLLHFVKESKQDESGMPNNRFLAERTGGTYSTLKVQPAELEDSGVYFCASSQGASGSWNEQFFGPGTRLTVL.

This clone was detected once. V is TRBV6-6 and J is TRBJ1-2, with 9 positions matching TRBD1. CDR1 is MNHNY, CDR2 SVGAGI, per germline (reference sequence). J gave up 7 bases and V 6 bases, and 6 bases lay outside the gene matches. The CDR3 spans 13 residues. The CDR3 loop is CASRSQGALGYTF. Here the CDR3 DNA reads TGTGCCAGCAGGTCACAGGGGGCGCTTGGCTACACCTTC.

CDR3 nucleotide sequence: TGTGCTAGAGGTAAAGGAGCAACTAATGAAAAACTGTTTTTT. Translating gives CARGKGATNEKLFF. This chain joins TRBV7-7 and TRBJ1-4; D gene ambiguous. Germline-derived CDR1 and CDR2 are SSHAT and FNYEAQ (reference sequence). This CDR3 spans 14 amino acids.